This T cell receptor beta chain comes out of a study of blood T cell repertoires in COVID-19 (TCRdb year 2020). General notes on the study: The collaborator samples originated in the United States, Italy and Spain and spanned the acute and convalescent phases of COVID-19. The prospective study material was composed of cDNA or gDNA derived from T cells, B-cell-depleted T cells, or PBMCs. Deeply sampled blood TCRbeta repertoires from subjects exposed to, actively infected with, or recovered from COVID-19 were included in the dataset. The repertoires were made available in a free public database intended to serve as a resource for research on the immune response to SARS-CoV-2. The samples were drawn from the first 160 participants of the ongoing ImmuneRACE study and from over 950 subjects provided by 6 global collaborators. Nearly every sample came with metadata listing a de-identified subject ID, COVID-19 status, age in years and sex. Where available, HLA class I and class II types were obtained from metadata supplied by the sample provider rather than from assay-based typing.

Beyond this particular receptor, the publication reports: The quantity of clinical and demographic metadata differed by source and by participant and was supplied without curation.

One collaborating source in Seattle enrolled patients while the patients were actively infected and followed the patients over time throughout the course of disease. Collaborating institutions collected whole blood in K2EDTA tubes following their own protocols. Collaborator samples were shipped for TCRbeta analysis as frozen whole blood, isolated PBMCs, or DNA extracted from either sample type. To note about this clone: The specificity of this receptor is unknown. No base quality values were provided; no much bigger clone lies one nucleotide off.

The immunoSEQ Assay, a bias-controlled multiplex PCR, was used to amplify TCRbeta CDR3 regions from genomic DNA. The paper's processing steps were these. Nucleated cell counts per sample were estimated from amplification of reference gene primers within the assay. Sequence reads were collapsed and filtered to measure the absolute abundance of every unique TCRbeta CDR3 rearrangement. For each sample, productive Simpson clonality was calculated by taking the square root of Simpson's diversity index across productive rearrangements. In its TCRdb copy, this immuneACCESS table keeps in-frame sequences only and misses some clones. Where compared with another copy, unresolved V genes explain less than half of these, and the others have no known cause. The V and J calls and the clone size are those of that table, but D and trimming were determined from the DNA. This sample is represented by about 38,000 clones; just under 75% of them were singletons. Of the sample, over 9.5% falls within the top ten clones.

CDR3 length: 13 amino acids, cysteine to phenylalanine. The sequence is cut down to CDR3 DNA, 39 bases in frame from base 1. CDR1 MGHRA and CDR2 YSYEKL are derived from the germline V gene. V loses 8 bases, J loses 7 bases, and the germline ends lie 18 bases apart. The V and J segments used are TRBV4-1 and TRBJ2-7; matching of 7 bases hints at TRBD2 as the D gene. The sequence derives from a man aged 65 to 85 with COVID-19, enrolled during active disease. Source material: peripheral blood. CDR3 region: CASCSGEGGEQYF. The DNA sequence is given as TGCGCCAGCTGTTCCGGAGAGGGGGGGGAGCAGTACTTC.